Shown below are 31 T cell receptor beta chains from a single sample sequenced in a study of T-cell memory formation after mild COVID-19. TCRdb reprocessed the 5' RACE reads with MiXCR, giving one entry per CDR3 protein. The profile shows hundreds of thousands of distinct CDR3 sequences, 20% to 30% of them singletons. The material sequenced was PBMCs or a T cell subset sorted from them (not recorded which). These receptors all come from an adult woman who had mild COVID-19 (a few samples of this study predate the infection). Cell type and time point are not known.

The CDR3: CASSPTQGNEQFF. CDR3 DNA sequence: TGTGCCAGCAGTCCTACTCAGGGGAATGAGCAGTTCTTC. This sequence joins TRBV27 and TRBJ2-1; perhaps TRBD1 as D (6 bases). The CDR3 is made up of 13 amino acids. Per the germline V gene, CDR1 is MNHEY and CDR2 is SMNVEV (reference sequence). V lost 5 bases, J lost 7 bases, and 12 bases lay in between.

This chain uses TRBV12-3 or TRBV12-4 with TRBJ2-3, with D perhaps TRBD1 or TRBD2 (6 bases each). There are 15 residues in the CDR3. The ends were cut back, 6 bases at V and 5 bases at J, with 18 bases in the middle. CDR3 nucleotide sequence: TGTGCCAGCAGGACCGGGACTGAGGGGGGAGATACGCAGTATTTT. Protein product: CASRTGTEGGDTQYF.

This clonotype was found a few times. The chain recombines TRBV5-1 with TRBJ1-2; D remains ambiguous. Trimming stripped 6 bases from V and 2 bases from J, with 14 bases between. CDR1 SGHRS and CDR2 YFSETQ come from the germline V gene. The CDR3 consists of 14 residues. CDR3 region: CASKQLPQNYGYTF. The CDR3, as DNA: TGCGCCAGCAAACAACTCCCACAGAACTATGGCTACACCTTC.

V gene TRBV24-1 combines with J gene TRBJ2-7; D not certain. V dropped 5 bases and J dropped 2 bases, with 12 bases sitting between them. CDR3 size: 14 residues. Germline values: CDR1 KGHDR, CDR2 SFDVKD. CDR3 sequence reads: CATSARQPPYEQYF. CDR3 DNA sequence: TGTGCCACCAGTGCAAGGCAGCCCCCCTACGAGCAGTACTTC.

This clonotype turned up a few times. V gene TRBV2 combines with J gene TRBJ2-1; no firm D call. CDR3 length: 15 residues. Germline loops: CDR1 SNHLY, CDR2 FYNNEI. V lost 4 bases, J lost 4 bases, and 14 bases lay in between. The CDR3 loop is CASSADVRGYNEQFF. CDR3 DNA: TGTGCCAGCAGTGCCGACGTCCGAGGATACAATGAGCAGTTCTTC.

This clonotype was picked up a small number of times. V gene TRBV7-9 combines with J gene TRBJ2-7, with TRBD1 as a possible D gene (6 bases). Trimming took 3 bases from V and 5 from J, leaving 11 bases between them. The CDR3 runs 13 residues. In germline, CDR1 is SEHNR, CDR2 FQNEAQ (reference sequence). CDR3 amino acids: CASSFATGNEQYF. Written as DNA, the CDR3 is TGTGCCAGCAGCTTCGCAACAGGGAACGAGCAGTACTTC. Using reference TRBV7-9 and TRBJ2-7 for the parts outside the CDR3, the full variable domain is DTGVSQNPRHKITKRGQNVTFRCDPISEHNRLYWYRQTLGQGPEFLTYFQNEAQLEKSRLLSDRFSAERPKGSFSTLEIQRTEQGDSAMYLCASSFATGNEQYFGPGTRLTVT.

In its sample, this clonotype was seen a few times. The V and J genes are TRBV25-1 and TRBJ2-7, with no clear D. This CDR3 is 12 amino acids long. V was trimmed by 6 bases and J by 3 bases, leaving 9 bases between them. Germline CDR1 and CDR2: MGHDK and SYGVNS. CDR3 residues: CASSDGYYEQYF. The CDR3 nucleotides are TGTGCCAGCAGCGACGGGTACTACGAGCAGTACTTC.

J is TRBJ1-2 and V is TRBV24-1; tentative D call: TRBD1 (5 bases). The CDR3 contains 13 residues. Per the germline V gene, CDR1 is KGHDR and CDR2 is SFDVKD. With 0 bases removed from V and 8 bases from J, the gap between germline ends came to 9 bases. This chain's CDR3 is CATSDLPGDGYTF. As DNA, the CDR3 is TGTGCCACCAGTGATTTGCCCGGGGACGGCTACACCTTC.

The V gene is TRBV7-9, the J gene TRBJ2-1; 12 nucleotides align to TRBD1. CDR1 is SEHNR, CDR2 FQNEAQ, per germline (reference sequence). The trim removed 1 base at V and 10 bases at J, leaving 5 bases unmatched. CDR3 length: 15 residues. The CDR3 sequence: CASSLEGTGGSEQFF. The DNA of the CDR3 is TGTGCCAGCAGCTTAGAAGGGACAGGGGGCTCCGAGCAGTTCTTC.

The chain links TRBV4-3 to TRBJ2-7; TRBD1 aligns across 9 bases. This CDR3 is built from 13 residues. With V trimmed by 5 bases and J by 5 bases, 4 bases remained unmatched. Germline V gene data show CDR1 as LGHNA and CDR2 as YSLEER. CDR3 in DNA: TGCGCCAGCAGCTTCCGGGACAGGGACGAGCAGTACTTC. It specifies CASSFRDRDEQYF.

Written as DNA, the CDR3 is TGTGCCAGCAGTTACTCCCTTAGGAGGGCTCGGACTGAAGCTTTCTTT. This translates into CASSYSLRRARTEAFF. The V gene is TRBV6-2 or TRBV6-3, the J gene TRBJ1-1; D is unresolved. The CDR3 loop spans 16 amino acids. The germline V gene has CDR1 MNHEY and CDR2 SVGEGT. The germline V and J ends were trimmed by 0 bases and 5 bases, with 16 bases remaining between them.

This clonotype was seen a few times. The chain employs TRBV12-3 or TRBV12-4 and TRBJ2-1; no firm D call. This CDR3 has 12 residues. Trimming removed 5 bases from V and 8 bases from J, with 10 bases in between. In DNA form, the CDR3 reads TGTGCCAGCAGTCAAGACGTCTATGAGCAGTTCTTC. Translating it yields CASSQDVYEQFF.

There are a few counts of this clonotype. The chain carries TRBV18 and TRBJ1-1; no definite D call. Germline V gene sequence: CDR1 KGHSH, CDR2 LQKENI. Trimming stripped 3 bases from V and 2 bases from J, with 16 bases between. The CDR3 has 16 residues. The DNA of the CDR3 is TGTGCCAGCTCACCGGCCGCTCATACTGGAAACACTGAAGCTTTCTTT. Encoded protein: CASSPAAHTGNTEAFF. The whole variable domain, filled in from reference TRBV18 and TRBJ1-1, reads NAGVMQNPRHLVRRRGQEARLRCSPMKGHSHVYWYRQLPEEGLKFMVYLQKENIIDESGMPKERFSAEFPKEGPSILRIQQVVRGDSAAYFCASSPAAHTGNTEAFFGQGTRLTVV.

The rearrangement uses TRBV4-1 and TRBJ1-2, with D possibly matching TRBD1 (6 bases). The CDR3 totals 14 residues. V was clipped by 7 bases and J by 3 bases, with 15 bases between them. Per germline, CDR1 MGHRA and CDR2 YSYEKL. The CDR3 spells CASTGRQGYYGYTF. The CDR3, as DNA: TGCGCCAGCACCGGTCGCCAGGGGTACTATGGCTACACCTTC.

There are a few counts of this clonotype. The CDR3, as DNA: TGTGCCAGCTCCCGGGCTTCCGATGGCTACACCTTC. Translating it yields CASSRASDGYTF. V and J are TRBV18 and TRBJ1-2; no clear D. Germline V gene lookup returns CDR1 KGHSH and CDR2 LQKENI. V shed 6 bases and J shed 6 bases, with 11 bases lying between them. The CDR3 runs to 12 residues.

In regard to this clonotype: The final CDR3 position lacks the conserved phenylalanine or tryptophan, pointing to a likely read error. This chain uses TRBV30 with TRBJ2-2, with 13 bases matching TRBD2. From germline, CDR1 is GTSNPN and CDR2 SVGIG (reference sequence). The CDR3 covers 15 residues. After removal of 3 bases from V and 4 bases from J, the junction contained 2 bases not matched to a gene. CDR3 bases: TGTGCCTGGAGGTGGACTAGCGGGAGCACCGGGGAGCTGTTTATT. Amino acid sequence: CAWRWTSGSTGELFI.

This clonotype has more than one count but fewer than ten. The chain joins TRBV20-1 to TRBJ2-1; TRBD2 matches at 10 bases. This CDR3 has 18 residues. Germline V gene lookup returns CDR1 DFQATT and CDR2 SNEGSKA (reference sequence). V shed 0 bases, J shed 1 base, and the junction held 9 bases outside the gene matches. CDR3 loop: CSARDRAGGQKSYNEQFF. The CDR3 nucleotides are TGCAGTGCTAGAGATCGAGCGGGGGGGCAGAAGTCCTACAATGAGCAGTTCTTC.

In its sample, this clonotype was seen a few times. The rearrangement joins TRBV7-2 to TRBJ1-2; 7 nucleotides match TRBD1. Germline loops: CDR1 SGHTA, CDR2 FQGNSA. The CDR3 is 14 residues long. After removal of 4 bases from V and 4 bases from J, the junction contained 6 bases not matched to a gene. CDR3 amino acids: CASSSRTGFYGYTF. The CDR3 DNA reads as TGTGCCAGCAGCTCCAGGACAGGATTCTATGGCTACACCTTC.

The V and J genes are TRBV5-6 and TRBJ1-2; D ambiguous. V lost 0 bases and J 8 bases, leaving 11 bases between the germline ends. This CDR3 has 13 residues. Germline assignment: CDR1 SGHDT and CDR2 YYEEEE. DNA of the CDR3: TGTGCCAGCAGCTTGGAGAGTTTAGGCGGCTACACCTTC. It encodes CASSLESLGGYTF.

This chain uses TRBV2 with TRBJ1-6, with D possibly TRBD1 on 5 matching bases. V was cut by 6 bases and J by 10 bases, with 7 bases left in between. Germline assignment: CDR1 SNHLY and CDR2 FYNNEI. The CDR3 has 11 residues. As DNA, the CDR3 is TGTGCCAGCAGGGGGGGGTCACCCCTCCACTTT. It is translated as CASRGGSPLHF.

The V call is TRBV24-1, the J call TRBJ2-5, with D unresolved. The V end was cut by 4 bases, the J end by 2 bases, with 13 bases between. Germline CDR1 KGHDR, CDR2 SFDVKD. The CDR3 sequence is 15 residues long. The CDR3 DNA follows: TGTGCCACCAGTGACCAAGTACAGAGTCAAGAGACCCAGTACTTC. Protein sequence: CATSDQVQSQETQYF.

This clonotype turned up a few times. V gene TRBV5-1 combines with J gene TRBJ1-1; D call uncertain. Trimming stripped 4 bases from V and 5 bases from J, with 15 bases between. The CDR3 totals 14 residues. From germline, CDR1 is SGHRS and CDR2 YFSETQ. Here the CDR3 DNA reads TGCGCCAGCAGCCCCATAGGTTGGCAAACTGAAGCTTTCTTT. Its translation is CASSPIGWQTEAFF.

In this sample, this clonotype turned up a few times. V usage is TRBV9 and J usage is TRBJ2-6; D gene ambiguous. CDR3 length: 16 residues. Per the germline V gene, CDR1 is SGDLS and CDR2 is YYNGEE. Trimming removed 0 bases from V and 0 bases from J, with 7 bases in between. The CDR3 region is CASSVGGFSGANVLTF. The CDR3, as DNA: TGTGCCAGCAGCGTAGGAGGCTTCTCTGGGGCCAACGTCCTGACTTTC.

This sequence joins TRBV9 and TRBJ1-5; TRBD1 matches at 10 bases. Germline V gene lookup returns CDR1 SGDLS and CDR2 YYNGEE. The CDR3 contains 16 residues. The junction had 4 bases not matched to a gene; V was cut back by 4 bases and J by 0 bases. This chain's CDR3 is CASSHGTGDSNQPQHF. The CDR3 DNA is TGTGCCAGCAGCCATGGGACAGGGGATAGCAATCAGCCCCAGCATTTT.

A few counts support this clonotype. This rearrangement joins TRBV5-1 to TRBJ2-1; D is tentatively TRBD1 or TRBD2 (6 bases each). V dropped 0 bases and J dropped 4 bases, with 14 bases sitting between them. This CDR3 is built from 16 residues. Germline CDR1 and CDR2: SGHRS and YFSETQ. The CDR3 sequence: CASSLDWGASYNEQFF. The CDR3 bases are TGCGCCAGCAGCTTGGATTGGGGGGCCTCGTACAATGAGCAGTTCTTC.

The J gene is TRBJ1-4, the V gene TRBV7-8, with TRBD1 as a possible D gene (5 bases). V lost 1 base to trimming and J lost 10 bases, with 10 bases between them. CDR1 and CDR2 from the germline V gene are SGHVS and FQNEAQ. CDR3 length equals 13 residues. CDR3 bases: TGTGCCAGCAGCTTAGATTACGGGGGAAAACTGTTTTTT. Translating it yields CASSLDYGGKLFF.

The DNA for the CDR3 is TGTGCCAGCAGTTACTCGTCAGGGGGCGGCTACGAGCAGTACTTC. Residues: CASSYSSGGGYEQYF. The chain links TRBV6-2 or TRBV6-3 to TRBJ2-7; 8 bases fit TRBD1. CDR3 length equals 15 residues. Germline CDR1 is MNHEY and CDR2 is SVGEGT. Trimming took 0 bases from V and 3 from J; bases not matched to a gene: 4.

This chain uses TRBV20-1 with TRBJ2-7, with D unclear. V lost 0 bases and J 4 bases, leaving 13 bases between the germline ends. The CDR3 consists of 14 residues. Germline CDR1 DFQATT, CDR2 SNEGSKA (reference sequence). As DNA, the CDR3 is TGCAGTGCTAGAGATAGGGCAGTGGGTTACGAGCAGTACTTC. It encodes CSARDRAVGYEQYF.

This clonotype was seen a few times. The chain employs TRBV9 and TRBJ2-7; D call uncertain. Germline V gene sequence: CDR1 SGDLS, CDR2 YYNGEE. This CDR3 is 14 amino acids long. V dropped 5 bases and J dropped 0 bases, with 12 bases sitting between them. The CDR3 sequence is CASRADADSYEQYF. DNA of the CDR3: TGTGCCAGCAGAGCAGATGCGGACTCCTACGAGCAGTACTTC.

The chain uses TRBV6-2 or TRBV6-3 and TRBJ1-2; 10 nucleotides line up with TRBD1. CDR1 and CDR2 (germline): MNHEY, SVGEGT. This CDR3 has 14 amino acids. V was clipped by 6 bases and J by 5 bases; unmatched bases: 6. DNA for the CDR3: TGTGCCAGCAGGGGGGGGACAGGGGCGTATGGCTACACCTTC. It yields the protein CASRGGTGAYGYTF.

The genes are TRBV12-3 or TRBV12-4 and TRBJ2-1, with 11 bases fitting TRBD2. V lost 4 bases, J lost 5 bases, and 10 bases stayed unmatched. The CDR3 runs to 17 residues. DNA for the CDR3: TGTGCCAGCAGTTCGGGTCCTAGCGGGGGGCTTGACAATGAGCAGTTCTTC. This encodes CASSSGPSGGLDNEQFF.